This TCR beta chain emerged from a study of T cell repertoires in aging, cancer and after chemotherapy. Study-wide background: Donor ages fell into six groups from 30 or younger up to 70 or older. Findings and limits, study-wide: In cancer patients, declining TCR diversity with age involved lost richness and lost evenness.

Rearranged V-D-J TRB sequences were amplified with a mixed TRB-A/B primer pool. TCRdb passed the multiplex PCR reads through MiXCR, listing each CDR3 protein once. In the table there are fewer than 7,000 distinct CDR3 sequences, 25% to 35% of which are singletons. Peripheral blood genomic DNA, not sorted cells or RNA, was the template. Points on this clonotype: What it binds is unknown.

The clonotype comes from a human donor in good health. Sequencing was carried out using blood.

The CDR3 bases are TGTGCCAGCAGTTTAGGGGCAGGGGTAGGACCCCAGCATTTT. The encoded protein is CASSLGAGVGPQHF. The J gene is TRBJ1-5, the V gene TRBV12-3 or TRBV12-4; weak D call: TRBD1 (6 bases). The CDR3 is 14 residues long. Trimming left V 1 base short and J 10 bases short, with 14 bases between.